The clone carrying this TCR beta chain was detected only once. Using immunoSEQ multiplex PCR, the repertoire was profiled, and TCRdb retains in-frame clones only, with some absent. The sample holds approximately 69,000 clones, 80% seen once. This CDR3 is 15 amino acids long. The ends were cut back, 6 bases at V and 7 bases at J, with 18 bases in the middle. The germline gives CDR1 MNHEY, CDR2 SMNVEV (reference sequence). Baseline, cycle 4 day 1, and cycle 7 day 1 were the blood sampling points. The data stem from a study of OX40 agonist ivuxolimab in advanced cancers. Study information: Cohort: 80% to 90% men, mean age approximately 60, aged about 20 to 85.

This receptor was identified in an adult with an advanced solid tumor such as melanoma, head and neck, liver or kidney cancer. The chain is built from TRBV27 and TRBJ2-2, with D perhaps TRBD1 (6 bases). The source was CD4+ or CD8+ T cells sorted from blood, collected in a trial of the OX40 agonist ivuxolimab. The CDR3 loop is CASRTLQGTGGELFF. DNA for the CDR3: TGTGCCAGCAGGACCCTCCAGGGGACGGGCGGGGAGCTGTTTTTT.